This T cell receptor beta chain was identified in a study of T cell responses to AZD1222 COVID-19 vaccine. The protocol was immunoSEQ multiplex PCR, while the TCRdb copy is restricted to in-frame clones and leaves out a portion. Of 150,000 to 200,000 clones in the sample, around 90% are singletons; the top ten hold about 3%. The CDR3 extends over 12 amino acids. Germline V lookup: CDR1 SGHRS, CDR2 YFSETQ. V lost 3 bases and J lost 6; bases outside the gene matches: 3. The clonotype was recovered from an adult in good health. Sequenced material: peripheral blood, taken on day 0 of AZD1222 vaccination. This sequence joins TRBV5-1 and TRBJ2-7; 7 nucleotides line up with TRBD2. The CDR3 loop reads CASSWDYSEQYF. CDR3 DNA sequence: TGCGCCAGCAGCTGGGACTATTCCGAGCAGTACTTC.